The 21 T cell receptor beta chains in this list originate from one sample, sequenced in a study of T cell responses to AZD1222 COVID-19 vaccine (dated by TCRdb to the early 2020s). This sample's time point label indicates: baseline before first vaccination. Library prep was done by the immunoSEQ multiplex PCR assay. TCRdb re-hosts the immuneACCESS table, in-frame sequences only. Its copies lack some clones; in the studies checked, an unresolved V gene accounts for under half of them, and the cause for the rest is not known. The sample table holds 180,000 or so clones, of which approximately 93% were seen once. Of the sample, about 4.2% is held by the ten largest clones. Sequencing used peripheral blood, obtained on day 0 of AZD1222 vaccination. The receptor source for this set is an adult in good health.

The CDR3 nucleotides read TGTGCCAGCCTTAGGAACGGAGACACTGAAGCTTTCTTT. Translating it yields CASLRNGDTEAFF. The rearrangement uses TRBV21-1 and TRBJ1-1. TRBV21-1 is a documented pseudogene. This CDR3 contains 13 residues.

In this sample, this clone turned up once. J is TRBJ2-3 and V is TRBV4-2, with D possibly being TRBD2 (5 bases). Per the germline V gene, CDR1 is LGHNA and CDR2 is YNFKEQ. The CDR3 runs to 18 residues. Deletions cut 4 bases from V and 2 bases from J, with 22 bases between. The CDR3 sequence is CASSRKSEGRHHTDTQYF. CDR3 coding DNA: TGTGCCAGCAGCCGTAAAAGCGAGGGCCGACACCACACAGATACGCAGTATTTT.

V usage is TRBV4-1 and J usage is TRBJ2-6; 11 nucleotides match TRBD2. Germline CDR1 MGHRA, CDR2 YSYEKL. The trim removed 4 bases at V and 2 bases at J, leaving 16 bases unmatched. The CDR3 has 21 amino acids. This chain's CDR3 is CASSPRLPDSGRAAGANVLTF. The CDR3 nucleotides are TGCGCCAGCAGCCCAAGATTACCGGATAGCGGGAGGGCCGCTGGGGCCAACGTCCTGACTTTC.

The chain couples TRBV5-1 to TRBJ2-2, with D perhaps matching TRBD2 (6 bases). V was trimmed by 0 bases and J by 5 bases, leaving 11 bases between them. Germline loops: CDR1 SGHRS, CDR2 YFSETQ. This CDR3 contains 15 residues. CDR3 region: CASSLVTGATGELFF. In DNA form, the CDR3 reads TGCGCCAGCAGCTTGGTTACGGGAGCGACCGGGGAGCTGTTTTTT.

The chain carries TRBV28 and TRBJ2-7; the D gene is possibly TRBD2 (6 bases). The CDR3 extends over 14 amino acids. From germline, CDR1 is MDHEN and CDR2 SYDVKM. Trimming removed 6 bases from V and 2 bases from J, with 14 bases in between. The CDR3 region is CASRRGTEAYEQYF. CDR3 bases: TGTGCCAGCAGACGGGGGACCGAAGCCTACGAGCAGTACTTC.

The chain employs TRBV6-5 and TRBJ1-3; the D is unclear. With 0 bases removed from V and 3 bases from J, the gap between germline ends came to 9 bases. This CDR3 spans 15 amino acids. In germline, CDR1 is MNHEY, CDR2 SVGAGI. The CDR3 bases are TGTGCCAGCAGTTACTCAGGGAAGAGTGGAAACACCATATATTTT. This encodes CASSYSGKSGNTIYF.

This sequence joins TRBV19 and TRBJ1-2; 7 bases map to TRBD1. CDR3 length: 14 residues. Germline V lookup: CDR1 LNHDA, CDR2 SQIVND (reference sequence). V lost 4 bases and J lost 4; bases outside the gene matches: 6. The CDR3 loop reads CASSRQGPPYGYTF. CDR3 nucleotide sequence: TGTGCCAGTAGTAGACAGGGCCCCCCCTATGGCTACACCTTC.

The genes are TRBV9 and TRBJ1-1; D gene ambiguous. Trimming took off 6 bases at V and 1 base at J, with 10 bases between the two ends. CDR1 and CDR2 from the germline V gene are SGDLS and YYNGEE. The CDR3 extends over 13 amino acids. DNA for the CDR3: TGTGCCAGCAAGTTCGGCTCGAACACTGAAGCTTTCTTT. This sequence encodes CASKFGSNTEAFF.

The genes are TRBV7-8 and TRBJ2-3, with D tentatively TRBD2 (5 bases). Germline CDR1 reads SGHVS; CDR2 reads FQNEAQ. This CDR3 comprises 16 residues. Trimming pared 2 bases from V and 1 base from J, leaving 13 bases between. CDR3 coding DNA: TGTGCCAGCAGCTTATCACGTAACGGGGGCACAGATACGCAGTATTTT. It encodes CASSLSRNGGTDTQYF.

The chain combines TRBV27 with TRBJ1-2; D ambiguous. Looked up from germline, CDR1 is MNHEY and CDR2 is SMNVEV (reference sequence). The CDR3 totals 13 residues. Trimming left V 3 bases short and J 6 bases short, with 11 bases between. The CDR3 is CASSFSGADGYTF. CDR3 DNA: TGTGCCAGCAGTTTCTCGGGCGCCGATGGCTACACCTTC.

This rearrangement joins TRBV10-3 to TRBJ1-1; 7 bases fit TRBD1. In germline, CDR1 is ENHRY, CDR2 SYGVKD. This CDR3 has 12 amino acids. Losses at the gene ends were 5 bases for V and 8 bases for J; bases not matched to a gene: 5. The CDR3: CAISLDRVEAFF. In DNA, the CDR3 is TGTGCCATCAGTCTCGACAGGGTGGAAGCTTTCTTT.

This chain joins TRBV13 and TRBJ2-7, with 9 positions matching TRBD1. The junction had 15 bases not matched to a gene; V was cut back by 11 bases and J by 7 bases. CDR1 and CDR2 (germline): PRHDT, FYEKMQ (reference sequence). This CDR3 has 14 amino acids. The CDR3 region is CARPPGQGKGEQYF. The CDR3 DNA sequence: TGTGCCCGACCGCCGGGACAGGGAAAAGGGGAGCAGTACTTC.

The chain joins TRBV25-1 to TRBJ2-1; a possible D gene is TRBD2 (6 bases). CDR3 length equals 15 residues. V was pared by 0 bases and J by 9 bases, with 15 bases between. Germline V gene lookup returns CDR1 MGHDK and CDR2 SYGVNS. The CDR3 here is CASSEYAVAVGEQFF. In DNA, the CDR3 is TGTGCCAGCAGTGAATATGCGGTAGCGGTCGGTGAGCAGTTCTTC.

This clone appeared once. The rearrangement joins TRBV11-1 to TRBJ2-1; 12 bases align to TRBD2. V lost 0 bases, J lost 10 bases, and 4 bases stayed unmatched. The germline V gene encodes CDR1 SGHAT and CDR2 FQDESV (reference sequence). The CDR3 has 15 residues. The CDR3 loop reads CASSLAGLAGPEQFF. CDR3 nucleotides: TGTGCCAGCAGCTTAGCGGGACTAGCGGGCCCCGAGCAGTTCTTC.

The chain uses TRBV3-1 (or the pseudogene TRBV3-2) and TRBJ1-4, with 7 bases aligning to TRBD1. The junction had 9 bases not matched to a gene; V was cut back by 4 bases and J by 7 bases. CDR1 and CDR2 (germline): LGHDT, YNNKEL (reference sequence). The CDR3 contains 15 residues. CDR3 in DNA: TGTGCCAGCAGCCTCTCAGGGGGGCGGGCTGAAAAACTGTTTTTT. Its protein product is CASSLSGGRAEKLFF.

This chain uses TRBV27 with TRBJ2-5; a weak D match, TRBD1 (5 bases). Germline V CDR1 and CDR2: MNHEY, SMNVEV (reference sequence). The CDR3 runs to 13 residues. V lost 4 bases, J lost 2 bases, and 8 bases lay in between. The CDR3 region is CASSYQGQETQYF. The CDR3 nucleotides read TGTGCCAGCAGTTACCAGGGTCAAGAGACCCAGTACTTC.

This clone was seen once. The chain recombines TRBV6-5 with TRBJ1-5; 7 nucleotides align to TRBD1. The V and J ends lost 6 bases and 4 bases, in that order; junction bases with no gene match: 6. This CDR3 has 14 amino acids. Germline CDR1 and CDR2: MNHEY and SVGAGI. CDR3 sequence: CASRSETGNQPQHF. The CDR3 DNA is TGTGCCAGCAGGTCCGAGACAGGGAATCAGCCCCAGCATTTT.

The chain joins TRBV3-1 (or the pseudogene TRBV3-2) to TRBJ1-1, with 8 bases fitting TRBD1. This CDR3 is 16 amino acids long. CDR1 LGHDT and CDR2 YNNKEL come from the germline V gene (reference sequence). Losses at the gene ends were 3 bases for V and 1 base for J; bases not matched to a gene: 7. CDR3 nucleotide sequence: TGTGCCAGCAGCCAGGACAGGGCCTTAAGGAACACTGAAGCTTTCTTT. Protein product: CASSQDRALRNTEAFF.

A remark on this clone: Other nucleotide sequences from this sample produce the same CDR3. J is TRBJ1-5 and V is TRBV6-5; no clear D. The CDR3 sequence is 14 residues long. V was pared by 4 bases and J by 4 bases, with 11 bases between. Germline V gives CDR1 MNHEY, CDR2 SVGAGI. In nucleotides, the CDR3 is TGTGCCAGCAGTTCCCGACGGCAGAATCAGCCCCAGCATTTT. As protein: CASSSRRQNQPQHF.

V gene TRBV27 combines with J gene TRBJ1-1; D may be TRBD1 (5 bases). CDR3 length: 14 residues. From germline, CDR1 is MNHEY and CDR2 SMNVEV (reference sequence). Trimming pared 0 bases from V and 6 bases from J, leaving 11 bases between. CDR3 DNA: TGTGCCAGCAGTTTATCGAGAGGGGCCGCTGAAGCTTTCTTT. The encoded protein is CASSLSRGAAEAFF.

This chain joins TRBV12-3 or TRBV12-4 and TRBJ1-1, with D possibly being TRBD1 (5 bases). This CDR3 region has 12 residues. Trimming took 6 bases from V and 8 from J, leaving 13 bases between them. The CDR3 spells CASRRDSSEAFF. CDR3 coding DNA: TGTGCCAGCAGGCGGGACTCTTCGGAAGCTTTCTTT.